This T cell receptor beta chain was captured in a study of T cell changes during pregnancy in multiple sclerosis. The V segment lost 4 bases and the J segment 4 bases; nucleotides outside the gene matches: 4. The CDR3 spans 14 residues. Germline CDR1 reads MNHEY; CDR2 reads SMNVEV (reference sequence). Sequencing used immunoSEQ multiplex PCR; TCRdb keeps in-frame clones, though not all of them. The sample holds about 49,000 clones, approximately 94% seen once. The clonotype originates from a female donor with multiple sclerosis, enrolled in a pregnancy study. The chain couples TRBV27 to TRBJ1-1; the match to TRBD1 covers 9 bases. This specimen consisted of CD8+ T cells from peripheral blood mononuclear cells, obtained before pregnancy. CDR3 region: CASSSRTGVTEAFF. CDR3 nucleotides: TGTGCCAGCAGTTCCAGGACAGGGGTCACTGAAGCTTTCTTT.